The entry below describes one TCR beta chain. The CDR3 has 17 amino acids. From germline, CDR1 is MNHNS and CDR2 SASEGT. V was clipped by 6 bases and J by 2 bases, with 19 bases between them. Clones were sequenced by immunoSEQ multiplex PCR, and TCRdb holds only the in-frame ones, with some missing. The data contain more than 250,000 clones, roughly 88% of them singletons. This sample stems from a study of cytomegalovirus exposure and HLA in healthy donors. The receptor was isolated from a woman in her 30s in good health and CMV-seronegative. Input material: PBMCs. The rearrangement joins TRBV6-1 to TRBJ2-2, with D perhaps matching TRBD2 (6 bases). The CDR3 region has the DNA TGTGCCAGCAGAGAAAAATTCGGGACTTACAACACCGGGGAGCTGTTTTTT. The encoded protein is CASREKFGTYNTGELFF.